This TCR beta chain was recorded in a study of blood T cell repertoires in COVID-19. Study as a whole: Acute-phase and convalescent COVID-19 samples originated in the United States, Italy and Spain.

From germline, CDR1 is LGHNA and CDR2 YSLEER. The CDR3 contains 16 residues. V was clipped by 5 bases and J by 1 base; unmatched bases: 5. Using immunoSEQ multiplex PCR, the repertoire was profiled, and TCRdb retains in-frame clones only, with some absent. Counted here are approximately 240,000 clones, around 87% occurring once; the ten biggest clones make up about 6%. Specimen: PBMCs or T cells enriched from blood (not recorded which). The V and J genes are TRBV4-3 and TRBJ2-6, with 7 positions matching TRBD2. The origin of this receptor is a woman under 40 with acute COVID-19. CDR3 DNA: TGCGCCAGCAGCACAACGGGGGGTTCTGGGGCCAACGTCCTGACTTTC. Translating it yields CASSTTGGSGANVLTF.